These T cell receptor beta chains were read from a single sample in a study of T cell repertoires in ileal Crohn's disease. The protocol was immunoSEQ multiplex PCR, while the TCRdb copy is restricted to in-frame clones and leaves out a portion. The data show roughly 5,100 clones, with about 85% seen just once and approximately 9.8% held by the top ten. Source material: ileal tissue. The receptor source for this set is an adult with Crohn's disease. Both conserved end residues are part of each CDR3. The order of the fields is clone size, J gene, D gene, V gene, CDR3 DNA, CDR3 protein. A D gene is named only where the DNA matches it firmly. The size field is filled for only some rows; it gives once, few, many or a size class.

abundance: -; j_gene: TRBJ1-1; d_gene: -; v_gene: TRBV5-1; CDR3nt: TGCGCCAGCAGCCCAGGGGTGGTCACTGAAGCTTTCTTT; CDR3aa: CASSPGVVTEAFF
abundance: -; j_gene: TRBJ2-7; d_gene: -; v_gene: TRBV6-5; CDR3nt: TGTGCCAGCCGGGACTTTGTCTACGAGCAGTACTTC; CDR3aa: CASRDFVYEQYF
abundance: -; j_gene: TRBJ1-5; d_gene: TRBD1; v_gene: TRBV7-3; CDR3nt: TGTGCCAGCAGCCGTGGCAGGGGGCGGCGGCAGCCCCAGCATTTT; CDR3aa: CASSRGRGRRQPQHF
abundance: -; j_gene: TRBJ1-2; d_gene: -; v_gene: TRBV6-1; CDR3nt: TGTGCCAGCAGTGGTCTCGCGGGGGGCTATGGCTACACCTTC; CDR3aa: CASSGLAGGYGYTF
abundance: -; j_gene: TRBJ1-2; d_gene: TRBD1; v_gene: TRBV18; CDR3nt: TGTGCCAGCTCACCGGGACAGGGGACCTATGGCTACACCTTC; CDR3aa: CASSPGQGTYGYTF
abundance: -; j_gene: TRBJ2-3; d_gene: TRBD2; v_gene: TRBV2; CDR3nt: TGTGCCAGCATTAGCGGGGGGGTTCCCACAGATACGCAGTATTTT; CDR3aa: CASISGGVPTDTQYF
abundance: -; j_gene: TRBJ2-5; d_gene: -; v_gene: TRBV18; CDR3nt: TGTGCCAGCGCAAGGGAGTCCGGCCGCTCCGGGACCCAGTACTTC; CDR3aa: CASARESGRSGTQYF
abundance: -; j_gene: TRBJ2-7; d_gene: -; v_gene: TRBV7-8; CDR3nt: TGTGCCAGCAGCCGTACAGGCTCCTACGAGCAGTACTTC; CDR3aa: CASSRTGSYEQYF
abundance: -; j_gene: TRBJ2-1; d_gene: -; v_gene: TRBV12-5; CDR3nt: TGTGCTAGTGGTTCGACTAGGACAAATGAGCAGTTCTTC; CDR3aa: CASGSTRTNEQFF
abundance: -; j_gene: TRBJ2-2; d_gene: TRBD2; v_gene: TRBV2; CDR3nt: TGTGCCAGCAGGACCGCGGGGGGACTGAACACCGGGGAGCTGTTTTTT; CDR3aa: CASRTAGGLNTGELFF
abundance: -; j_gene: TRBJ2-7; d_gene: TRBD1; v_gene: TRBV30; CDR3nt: TGTGCCTGGGGCTCAACCGGGACAGCATACTACGAGCAGTACTTC; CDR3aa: CAWGSTGTAYYEQYF
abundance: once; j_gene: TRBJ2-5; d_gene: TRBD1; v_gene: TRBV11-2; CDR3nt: TGTGCCAGCAGCCCGCGGACAGGCCAAGAGACCCAGTACTTC; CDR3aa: CASSPRTGQETQYF
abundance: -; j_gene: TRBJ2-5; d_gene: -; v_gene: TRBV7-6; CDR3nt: TGTGCCAGCAGCTGGGGGCTGATGGAGACCCAGTACTTC; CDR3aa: CASSWGLMETQYF
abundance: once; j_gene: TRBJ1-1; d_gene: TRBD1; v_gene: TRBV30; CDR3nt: TGTGCCTGGAGGCAGGGGGTCGGAAACACTGAAGCTTTCTTT; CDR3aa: CAWRQGVGNTEAFF
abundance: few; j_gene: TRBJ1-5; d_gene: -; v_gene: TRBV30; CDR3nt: TGTGCCTGGAGTGCCCCTGTGGCAGTCAATAGCAATCAGCCCCAGCATTTT; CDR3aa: CAWSAPVAVNSNQPQHF
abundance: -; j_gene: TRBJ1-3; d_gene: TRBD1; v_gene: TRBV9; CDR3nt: TGTGCCAGCAGCTCCCGCGAACAGGGGTTCAATACCATATATTTT; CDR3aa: CASSSREQGFNTIYF
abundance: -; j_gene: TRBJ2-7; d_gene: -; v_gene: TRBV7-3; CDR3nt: TGTGCCAGCAGCTTAGGCCAGCAGGCCTACGAGCAGTACTTC; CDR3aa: CASSLGQQAYEQYF
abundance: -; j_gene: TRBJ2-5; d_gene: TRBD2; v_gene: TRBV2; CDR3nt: TGTGCCAGCAGTGACTGGACTAGCGGGGGGACAGAGACCCAGTACTTC; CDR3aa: CASSDWTSGGTETQYF
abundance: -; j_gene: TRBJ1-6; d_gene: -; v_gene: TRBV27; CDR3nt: TGTGCCAGCAGATTAGGGGCGATTGCGAATTCACCCCTCCACTTT; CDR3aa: CASRLGAIANSPLHF
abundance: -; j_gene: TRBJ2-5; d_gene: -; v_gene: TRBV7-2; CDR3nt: TGTGCCAGCAGCTTACTCAGGGAGACCCAGTACTTC; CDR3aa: CASSLLRETQYF
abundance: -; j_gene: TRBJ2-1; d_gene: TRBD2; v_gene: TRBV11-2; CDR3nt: TGTGCCAGCAGCTTAGGCTCTAGCGGGGGCGGGGGTGAGCAGTTCTTC; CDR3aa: CASSLGSSGGGGEQFF
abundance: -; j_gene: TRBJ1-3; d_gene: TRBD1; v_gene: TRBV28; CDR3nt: TGTGCCAGCAGTCGCGGGACAGGACCGTTAAGGTCTGGAAACACCATATATTTT; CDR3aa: CASSRGTGPLRSGNTIYF
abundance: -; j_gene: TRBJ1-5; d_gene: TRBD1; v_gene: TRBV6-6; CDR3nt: TGTGCCAGCAGTTACGCCCCCGGGACAGGTTATCAGCCCCAGCATTTT; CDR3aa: CASSYAPGTGYQPQHF
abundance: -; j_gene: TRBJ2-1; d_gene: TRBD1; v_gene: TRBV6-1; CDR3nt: TGTGCCAGCAGTGGAAAAGGAACAGGGGGCTCGAATGAGCAGTTCTTC; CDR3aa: CASSGKGTGGSNEQFF
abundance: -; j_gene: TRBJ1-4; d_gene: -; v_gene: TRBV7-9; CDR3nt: TGTGCCAGCAGCTTAAGGGGTGAAAAACTGTTTTTT; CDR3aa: CASSLRGEKLFF
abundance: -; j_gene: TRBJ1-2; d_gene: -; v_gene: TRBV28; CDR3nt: TGTGCCAGCAGTTTATGGCATGCGGGATCTCCGGATGGCTACACCTTC; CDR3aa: CASSLWHAGSPDGYTF
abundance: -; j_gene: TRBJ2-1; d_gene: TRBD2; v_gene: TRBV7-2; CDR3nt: TGTGCCAGCAGCTTAGCGGGGCGGGTGAGCGGGGCTCACAATGAGCAGTTCTTC; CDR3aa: CASSLAGRVSGAHNEQFF
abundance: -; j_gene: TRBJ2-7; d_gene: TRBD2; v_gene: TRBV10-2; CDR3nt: TGCGCCAGCAGTGACTTGACTAGCGGGGCGCCCGACGAGCAGTACTTC; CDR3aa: CASSDLTSGAPDEQYF
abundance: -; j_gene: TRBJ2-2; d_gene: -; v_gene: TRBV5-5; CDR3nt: TGTGCCAGCAGCTTAGTAACGGGGGGCTCCGGGGAGCTGTTTTTT; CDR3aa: CASSLVTGGSGELFF
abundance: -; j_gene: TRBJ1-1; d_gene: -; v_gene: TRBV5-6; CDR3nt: TGTGCCAGCAGCTTATTATCTGAAGCTTTCTTT; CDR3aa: CASSLLSEAFF
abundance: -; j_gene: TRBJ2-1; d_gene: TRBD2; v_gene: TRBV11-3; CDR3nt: TGTGCCAGCAGCTTAGGGGGGGGAGGAGGGGAGTGGGGGAACAATGAGCAGTTCTTC; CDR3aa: CASSLGGGGGEWGNNEQFF
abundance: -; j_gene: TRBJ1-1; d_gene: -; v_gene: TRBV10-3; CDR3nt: TGTGCCATCAGTGACCTGACATCGAGGAGGGCTGAAGCTTTCTTT; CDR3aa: CAISDLTSRRAEAFF
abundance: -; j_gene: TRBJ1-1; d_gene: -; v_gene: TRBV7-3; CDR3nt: TGTGCCAGCAGCCCCGGTTTGAACACTGAAGCTTTCTTT; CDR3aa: CASSPGLNTEAFF
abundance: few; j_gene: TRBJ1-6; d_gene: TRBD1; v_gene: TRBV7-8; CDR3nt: TGTGCCAGCAGCTTACAGGGACAGAGCAATTCACCCCTCCACTTT; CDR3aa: CASSLQGQSNSPLHF
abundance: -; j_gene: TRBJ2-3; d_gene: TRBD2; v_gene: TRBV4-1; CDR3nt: TGCGCCAGCAGCCAAGATCCTTCTAGCGGGACCAGCCGTGCAGATACGCAGTATTTT; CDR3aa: CASSQDPSSGTSRADTQYF
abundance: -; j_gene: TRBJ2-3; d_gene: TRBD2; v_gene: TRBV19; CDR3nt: TGTGCCAGTAGTACCCGAGGGACTAGCGGGGGGAGGGCAGATACGCAGTATTTT; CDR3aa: CASSTRGTSGGRADTQYF
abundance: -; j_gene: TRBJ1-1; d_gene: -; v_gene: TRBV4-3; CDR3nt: TGCGCCAGCAGCCAAGACCCAGGTTTGAACACTGAAGCTTTCTTT; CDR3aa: CASSQDPGLNTEAFF
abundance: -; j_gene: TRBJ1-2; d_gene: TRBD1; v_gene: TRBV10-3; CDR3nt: TGTGCCATCAGTGAGTCTAGGACAGGGAATGGCTACACCTTC; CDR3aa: CAISESRTGNGYTF
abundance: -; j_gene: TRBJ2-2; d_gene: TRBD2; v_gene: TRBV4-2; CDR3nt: TGTGCCAGCAGCCGACTAGCGGGGGGGACCTCACCCGGGGAGCTGTTTTTT; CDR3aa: CASSRLAGGTSPGELFF
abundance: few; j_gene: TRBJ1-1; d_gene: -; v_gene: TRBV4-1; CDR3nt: TGCGCCAGCAGCCAAGAAAACAGGGTCACTGAAGCTTTCTTT; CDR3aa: CASSQENRVTEAFF
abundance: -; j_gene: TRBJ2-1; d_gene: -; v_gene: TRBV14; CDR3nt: TGTGCCAGCAGCAAGGGGCAGGGACTTCATAATGAGCAGTTCTTC; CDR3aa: CASSKGQGLHNEQFF
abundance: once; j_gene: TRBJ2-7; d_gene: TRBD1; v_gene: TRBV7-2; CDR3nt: TGTGCCAGCAGCTTAGCGGGTGGGCAGGGGGCGCAAGGCGAGCAGTACTTC; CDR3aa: CASSLAGGQGAQGEQYF
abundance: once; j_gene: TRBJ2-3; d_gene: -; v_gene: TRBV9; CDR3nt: TGTGCCAGCAGCTCGAACGAGCGGAACACAGATACGCAGTATTTT; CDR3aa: CASSSNERNTDTQYF
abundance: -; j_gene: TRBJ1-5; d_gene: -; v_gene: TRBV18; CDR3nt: TGTGCCAGCTCACCAGGGCAGTCCGCTAATCAGCCCCAGCATTTT; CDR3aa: CASSPGQSANQPQHF
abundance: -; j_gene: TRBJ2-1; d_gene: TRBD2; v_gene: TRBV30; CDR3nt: TGTGCCTGGAGTGTGACTAGCGGGGGGGCCCCCAATGAGCAGTTCTTC; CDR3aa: CAWSVTSGGAPNEQFF